Shown below are 21 T cell receptor beta chains from a single sample sequenced in a study of cytotoxic CD8 clonotypes in ibrutinib-treated CLL. Repertoires were generated with immunoSEQ multiplex PCR, while TCRdb's copy carries only in-frame clones and drops some. The sample lists about 200,000 clones; around 75% were seen once. Sequenced here: PBMCs, sampled after 12 months of ibrutinib treatment. The receptors derive from a human donor with chronic lymphocytic leukemia.

The chain carries TRBV7-8 and TRBJ2-7; 11 bases are a match to TRBD1. Germline CDR1 SGHVS, CDR2 FQNEAQ. V shed 5 bases, J shed 4 bases, and the junction held 7 bases outside the gene matches. The CDR3 runs to 15 residues. Here the CDR3 DNA reads TGTGCCAGCAGCGTATTTGGACAGGGGGCGTACGAGCAGTACTTC. As protein: CASSVFGQGAYEQYF.

The rearrangement joins TRBV6-4 to TRBJ2-7, with 9 bases that match TRBD2. Trimming took 4 bases from V and 1 from J; bases not matched to a gene: 5. The CDR3 spans 15 residues. Germline V CDR1 and CDR2: MRHNA, SNTAGT. CDR3 DNA: TGTGCCAGCAGTGTCGTAGCGGGAGAATCCTACGAGCAGTACTTC. Translating gives CASSVVAGESYEQYF.

The genes are TRBV18 and TRBJ2-2; 7 positions match TRBD1. CDR1 is KGHSH and CDR2 is LQKENI in the germline V gene. The CDR3 length is 13 residues. V lost 5 bases and J lost 5; bases outside the gene matches: 2. CDR3 protein: CASSGDSTGELFF. CDR3 bases: TGTGCCAGCTCAGGGGACAGTACCGGGGAGCTGTTTTTT.

The gene calls are TRBV6-5 and TRBJ2-7, with 11 bases identical to TRBD2. V dropped 4 bases and J dropped 6; count of bases not matched to a gene: 8. The CDR3 has 15 residues. The germline V gene encodes CDR1 MNHEY and CDR2 SVGAGI. This CDR3 is CASSSTLAGGSEQYF. The CDR3 DNA follows: TGTGCCAGCAGTTCCACCCTAGCGGGAGGATCCGAGCAGTACTTC.

In nucleotides, the CDR3 is TGTGCCAGCAGCGCCGGCGGAAACACCATATATTTT. Amino acids: CASSAGGNTIYF. The chain is built from TRBV28 and TRBJ1-3; D is uncertain. The CDR3 has 12 residues. Germline CDR1 reads MDHEN; CDR2 reads SYDVKM. Trimming took off 6 bases at V and 4 bases at J, with 7 bases between the two ends.

This clone showed up just a few times. V usage is TRBV5-4 and J usage is TRBJ1-4; possible D gene TRBD1, 5 bases. Trimming cost V 0 bases and J 3 bases, with 12 bases left between them. From germline, CDR1 is SGHNT and CDR2 YYREEE (reference sequence). The CDR3 sequence is 16 residues long. Written as DNA, the CDR3 is TGTGCCAGCAGCTTGGCTGGGACTGAAGCTAATGAAAAACTGTTTTTT. Its translation: CASSLAGTEANEKLFF.

The chain couples TRBV14 to TRBJ1-2; unclear D gene. Germline values: CDR1 SGHDN, CDR2 FVKESK. Trimming removed 4 bases at V and 8 bases at J, with 23 bases between. The length of the CDR3 is 16 residues. As DNA, the CDR3 is TGTGCCAGCAGCCCGCTAGTGGCAGGTCCCGTTAAGGGCTACACCTTC. Its translation: CASSPLVAGPVKGYTF. Full variable domain (remainder filled in from reference TRBV14 and TRBJ1-2): EAGVTQFPSHSVIEKGQTVTLRCDPISGHDNLYWYRRVMGKEIKFLLHFVKESKQDESGMPNNRFLAERTGGTYSTLKVQPAELEDSGVYFCASSPLVAGPVKGYTFGSGTRLTVV.

This clone was seen only once. The chain employs TRBV7-3 and TRBJ2-7, with TRBD2 matching 8 bases. V lost 6 bases and J lost 1; bases outside the gene matches: 2. The CDR3 contains 13 residues. Per the germline V gene, CDR1 is SGHTA and CDR2 is FQGTGA. CDR3 amino acids: CASRASGSYEQYF. CDR3 DNA: TGTGCCAGCAGGGCTAGCGGGTCCTACGAGCAGTACTTC.

V is TRBV7-9 and J is TRBJ2-3; D is unclear. The germline gives CDR1 SEHNR, CDR2 FQNEAQ (reference sequence). The CDR3 runs 12 residues. Deletions cut 5 bases from V and 6 bases from J, with 9 bases between. CDR3 sequence reads: CASSPPSDTQYF. The CDR3 DNA reads as TGTGCCAGCAGCCCTCCTTCGGATACGCAGTATTTT.

The chain combines TRBV7-9 with TRBJ1-2; no reliable D call. CDR1 and CDR2 (germline): SEHNR, FQNEAQ (reference sequence). The CDR3 length is 14 residues. Trimming stripped 4 bases from V and 1 base from J, with 10 bases between. The CDR3, as DNA: TGTGCCAGCAGCTCCCTCGAGGTTAACTATGGCTACACCTTC. This gives the protein CASSSLEVNYGYTF.

The rearrangement links TRBV7-6 to TRBJ2-1; TRBD2 matches 10 bases. The ends lost 1 base at V and 0 bases at J; junction bases unmatched: 3. Germline assignment: CDR1 SGHVS and CDR2 FNYEAQ. CDR3 length equals 17 residues. CDR3 loop: CASSLVPSGSSYNEQFF. The CDR3 coding sequence is TGTGCCAGCAGCTTAGTTCCTAGCGGGAGCTCCTACAATGAGCAGTTCTTC.

The chain has TRBV2 and TRBJ1-1, with D unclear. Per germline, CDR1 SNHLY and CDR2 FYNNEI. CDR3 size: 12 residues. Trimming removed 3 bases from V and 7 bases from J, with 9 bases in between. The CDR3 region is CASSDVGIEAFF. CDR3 sequence (DNA): TGTGCCAGCAGTGATGTTGGGATTGAAGCTTTCTTT.

The rearrangement joins TRBV18 to TRBJ2-1, with 13 positions matching TRBD2. This CDR3 is 16 amino acids long. Losses at the gene ends were 3 bases for V and 9 bases for J; bases not matched to a gene: 8. CDR1 KGHSH and CDR2 LQKENI come from the germline V gene. The DNA for the CDR3 is TGTGCCAGCTCACCCGGACTAGCGGGGGTGTTTGGTGAGCAGTTCTTC. It codes for CASSPGLAGVFGEQFF.

V gene TRBV4-2 combines with J gene TRBJ2-1; D unresolved. This CDR3 comprises 13 residues. V lost 0 bases, J lost 6 bases, and 6 bases lay in between. Germline CDR1 LGHNA, CDR2 YNFKEQ. The CDR3 coding sequence is TGTGCCAGCAGCCAAGATTGGGCCAATGAGCAGTTCTTC. It encodes CASSQDWANEQFF.

The chain is built from TRBV18 and TRBJ2-1; no clear D gene. Germline V gene lookup returns CDR1 KGHSH and CDR2 LQKENI. The V end was cut by 2 bases, the J end by 9 bases, with 11 bases between. The CDR3 has 13 residues. CDR3 DNA: TGTGCCAGCTCACCATCGCTTGAAACTGAGCAGTTCTTC. It codes for CASSPSLETEQFF.

The chain joins TRBV7-6 to TRBJ2-1, with D hard to call. This CDR3 is built from 13 residues. Germline V lookup: CDR1 SGHVS, CDR2 FNYEAQ. Trimming stripped 1 base from V and 9 bases from J, with 10 bases between. As DNA, the CDR3 is TGTGCCAGCAGCTTAGATGGCGTGGGTGAGCAGTTCTTC. It yields the protein CASSLDGVGEQFF. The full variable domain, rest sourced from reference TRBV7-6 and TRBJ2-1, is GAGVSQSPRYKVTKRGQDVALRCDPISGHVSLYWYRQALGQGPEFLTYFNYEAQQDKSGLPNDRFSAERPEGSISTLTIQRTEQRDSAMYRCASSLDGVGEQFFGPGTRLTVL.

The sample holds a few counts of this clone. The genes are TRBV28 and TRBJ2-7, with TRBD1 matching 9 bases. Germline V gives CDR1 MDHEN, CDR2 SYDVKM. The CDR3 loop spans 15 amino acids. The ends lost 5 bases at V and 6 bases at J; junction bases unmatched: 11. CDR3 in amino acids: CASSPATGGPGEQYF. The CDR3 DNA reads as TGTGCCAGCAGTCCCGCGACAGGGGGTCCCGGCGAGCAGTACTTC.

V and J are TRBV7-9 and TRBJ2-1; 7 positions agree with TRBD2. The germline CDR1 and CDR2 sequences are SEHNR and FQNEAQ (reference sequence). The CDR3 is made up of 14 amino acids. J was trimmed by 9 bases and V by 5 bases; bases with no gene match: 10. The CDR3 here is CASSPRGGGIEQFF. CDR3 coding DNA: TGTGCCAGCAGCCCCCGCGGGGGTGGGATTGAGCAGTTCTTC.

There are many counts of this clone. The V and J genes are TRBV11-2 and TRBJ1-6; TRBD1 matches 8 bases. The germline gives CDR1 SGHAT, CDR2 FQNNGV. The CDR3 sequence is 16 residues long. V dropped 4 bases and J dropped 9; count of bases not matched to a gene: 11. The CDR3 DNA sequence: TGTGCCAGCAGCTCCACCACAGGGGGAAGGGGTTCACCCCTCCACTTT. Translation: CASSSTTGGRGSPLHF.

The chain uses TRBV2 and TRBJ2-6, with D maybe TRBD1 (5 bases). Trimming took 8 bases from V and 0 from J, leaving 14 bases between them. Germline loops: CDR1 SNHLY, CDR2 FYNNEI. The CDR3 runs 16 residues. The CDR3 region is CASATDTRSGANVLTF. CDR3 in DNA: TGTGCCAGCGCCACGGACACGCGCTCTGGGGCCAACGTCCTGACTTTC.

The chain joins TRBV15 to TRBJ1-5, with 9 nucleotides matching TRBD1. The V gene's germline CDR1 is LNHNV and CDR2 YYDKDF (reference sequence). The CDR3 consists of 16 residues. V dropped 0 bases and J dropped 3; count of bases not matched to a gene: 3. In nucleotides, the CDR3 is TGTGCCACCAGCAGAGAGGGACAGGGTTTCAATCAGCCCCAGCATTTT. This codes for CATSREGQGFNQPQHF. Complete variable domain (other parts from reference TRBV15 and TRBJ1-5): DAMVIQNPRYQVTQFGKPVTLSCSQTLNHNVMYWYQQKSSQAPKLLFHYYDKDFNNEADTPDNFQSRRPNTSFCFLDIRSPGLGDTAMYLCATSREGQGFNQPQHFGDGTRLSIL.